This T cell receptor beta chain was identified during a study of human T cells and chemical hapten exposure (dated by TCRdb to the early 2020s). The study in broad terms: For sensitization, 2% DPC in acetone was applied to a 2 cm by 2 cm area of upper inner arm skin. Blood samples were taken from patients before sensitization (week 0) and then at 2, 6 and about 24 weeks after DPC sensitization. Some 29 alopecia patients gave blood for TCR sequencing at one to four time points (pre-sensitization, 2, 6 and 24 weeks). Weekly therapeutic DPC doses were additionally applied to the scalp of patients throughout the roughly 25-week study period. The study tracked peripheral blood TCR repertoire changes in vivo during primary and secondary sensitization to the hapten diphenylcyclopropenone (DPC) in alopecia patients. Patch testing on the upper back used Finn chambers containing 0.01% DPC, with scoring done after 6 days according to International Contact Dermatitis Research Group standards. Libraries were pooled for sequencing, and variation in per-sample TCR yields was attributed mainly to small differences in library volumes within the pool. The mostly female patient cohort included alopecia areata with under or over 50% scalp involvement, alopecia totalis and alopecia universalis. Results and caveats for the whole study, not just this receptor: No change with DPC sensitization was found in the number of TCRs above 1 in 1000 frequency, and no evidence of global repertoire structure alterations was found. After repeated subsampling, the strength of the expansion versus patch-test correlation and the threshold at which it became significant changed. All patients had alopecia, a presumed autoimmune disease, so their immune response might differ from that of healthy individuals. Patch test score correlated positively with the number of PT1 expanded TCRs, reaching significance at thresholds 8, 16 and 32 but not at 4. Significantly more large CDR3 similarity clusters were formed by expanded TCRs than by pre-sensitization or healthy control sets, consistent with antigen-driven responses.

According to the study, the label for this sample's time point signals: pre-sensitization, week 0. The treatment or condition label of this sample denotes: therapeutic diphenylcyclopropenone sensitization with weekly scalp DPC. Blood at each patch-test visit was drawn before the patch test was applied. Patients were eligible if aged 18 to 70, diagnosed with alopecia and judged suitable for DPC therapy, and pregnant patients were excluded. Total RNA was extracted from unfractionated whole blood collected in Tempus Blood RNA tubes. This clonotype has only a few counts. Its antigen is currently not known. Per-nucleotide qualities are absent, and no much larger clonotype sits a single base away. Libraries were made using RACE. The sequencing machine was a NextSeq 500. During library preparation, unique molecular identifiers were attached to individual cDNA molecules so that TCRs could be counted quantitatively and reproducibly. For every blood RNA sample, sequencing covered both the TCR alpha and TCR beta chains. As for the original processing: Samples had a median of about 96,000 TCRs, with a range from roughly 23,224 to 700,000. The Decombinator software suite was used to annotate V, J and CDR3 in the TCR reads. For the PS versus PT1 abundance plots, all samples were subsampled to the same number of TCRs (28,000). Expanded TCRs were defined as absent before sensitization and observed at least eight times at the 2-week time point. The raw public reads went through TCRdb reprocessing: fastp at Q25, MiXCR clone calling, in-frame beta chains kept. CDR3 protein duplicates are merged, each entry listing the most common genes and DNA. The V and J calls come from TCRdb's annotation, not from the publication. Within this sample are tens of thousands of distinct CDR3 sequences, with 9.9% of them counted one time only. The ten largest account for approximately 9.9% of the sample.

From V the trimming removes 4 bases and from J it removes 0 bases, while the gene matches leave 5 bases of the junction unaccounted for. From the cysteine through the phenylalanine, the CDR3 covers 16 amino acids. Left in the record is the CDR3 DNA by itself, 48 bases read in frame from the first base. The germline V gene provides CDR1 LGHNA and CDR2 YSLEER. The chain employs TRBV4-3 and TRBJ2-3, with 9 central nucleotides matching TRBD2. This TCR came from a man aged 35 to 55 with alopecia areata. Some clones in this sample may be carry-over from other donors' samples. Sequenced material: whole blood, taken in connection with sensitization to the hapten diphenylcyclopropenone (DPC). The DNA is as follows: TGCGCCAGCAGCCCAGGACTAGCGCCTAGCACAGATACGCAGTATTTT. The translation is CASSPGLAPSTDTQYF.